This T cell receptor beta chain was captured in a study of shared clonotypes between healthy human individuals (dated by TCRdb to 2020 to 2022). With respect to the entire study: Two women and a few men aged 18 to 49 years were included in the cohort. Different laboratories and diverse techniques were used to prepare libraries and sequence TCR repertoires, to increase sequencing depth and limit assay-specific biases. Per donor, leukapheresis produced somewhere between about 0.85 and 10 billion PBMCs. The study deeply sequenced blood TCR repertoires of about 5 healthy adults to estimate repertoire size and the extent of clonotype sharing between individuals. Paper-wide results and their limitations: The small number of donors limited the genetic and exposure-history diversity represented. Based on pairwise subsampling, the degree of clonotype sharing among donors was expected to be affected by sequencing depth. Sampling was restricted to blood, and TCR repertoires in tissues likely differ from the TCR repertoires found in blood.

Regarding this clone: The specificity of this receptor is unknown. No clone much larger than this one lies a single base away; base qualities are absent.

Donors were healthy HIV-negative adults with no recently reported acute infections or vaccinations. All donors were Caucasian adults living in Nashville, Tennessee, USA. For unsorted samples, 70 million to 95 million PBMCs were counted, and genomic DNA was extracted using the QIAamp DNA Blood Mini kit. After blood collection by leukapheresis, PBMCs were isolated using Ficoll-Histopaque density gradient centrifugation and then cryopreserved in the vapor phase of liquid nitrogen. TCR CDR3 regions were amplified from genomic DNA by multiplex PCR using the deep immunoSEQ assay. For each cell subset, the extracted genomic DNA was distributed evenly across all wells of several immunoSEQ 96-well plates, and each plate served as one replicate. For unsorted PBMC, 300 to 350 ng genomic DNA, equal to 25,000 to 35,000 T cell genomes, was loaded into each replicate PCR. Ten immunoSEQ deep assay plates were used to sequence unsorted PBMC genomic DNA. The purified libraries were quantified using a Qubit 3.0 fluorometer, sized with a Bioanalyzer 2100, and then quantified again using the KAPA Library Quantification kit. A separate single-read 150-cycle Illumina NextSeq 550 flow cell was used to sequence each immunoSEQ 96-well plate. As for the original processing: Because the immunoSEQ output held only junctional sequences and lacked quality scores, the filtering could not match the filtering applied to full-length reads. Sequences were annotated with PyIR, a Python wrapper for IgBLAST v1.9, using IMGT germline references to assign V/J genes and CDR3. Reads with weak V/J assignments (E-value above 1e-6), missing CDR3, stop codons, out-of-frame junctions, or ambiguous translated residues were removed. V3J clonotypes were defined as sequences sharing the same inferred V gene, J gene, and CDR3 amino acid sequence. Percentage overlap between repertoires was calculated by dividing the number of shared unique clonotypes by the size of the smaller repertoire. Three approaches were used to assess repertoire richness: RTK rarefaction, the Chao1 estimator, and Recon v2.1 estimates of unobserved clonotypes. TCRdb re-hosts the immuneACCESS table, in-frame sequences only. Its copies lack some clones; in the studies checked, an unresolved V gene accounts for under half of them, and the cause for the rest is not known. V, J and clone size derive from that table, while D and trimming were established from the DNA sequence. The sample profile shows 470,000 or so clones; around four fifths of them were found once. Of the sample, 12% falls within the top ten clones.

The germline V gene encodes CDR1 SGHAT and CDR2 FQNNGV. Counted from cysteine to phenylalanine, this CDR3 has 16 amino acids. The retained sequence is limited to the CDR3, 48 bases, with the frame set at the first base. The junction shows trimming of 3 bases on V and 0 bases on J, plus 13 bases between the germline ends. The sequencing input was PBMCs. The receptor was derived from a woman in her thirties or forties in good health. Some clones in this sample may be carry-over from other donors' samples. The sequence links TRBV11-2 to TRBJ2-3; the D gene cannot be named for sure. The nucleotides are TGTGCCAGCAGCTTGGCAGGTTACGCTAGCACAGATACGCAGTATTTT. Protein translation: CASSLAGYASTDTQYF.